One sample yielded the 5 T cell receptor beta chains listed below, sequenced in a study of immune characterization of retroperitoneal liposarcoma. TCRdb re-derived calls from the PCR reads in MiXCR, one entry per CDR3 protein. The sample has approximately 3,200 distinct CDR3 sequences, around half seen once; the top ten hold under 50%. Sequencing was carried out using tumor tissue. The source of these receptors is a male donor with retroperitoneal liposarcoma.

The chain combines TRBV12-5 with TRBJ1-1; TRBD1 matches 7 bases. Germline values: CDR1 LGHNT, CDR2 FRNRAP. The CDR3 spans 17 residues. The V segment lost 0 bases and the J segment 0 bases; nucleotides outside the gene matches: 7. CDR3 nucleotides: TGTGCTAGTGGTTTGGTTTTGGGACAGATCATGAACACTGAAGCTTTCTTT. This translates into CASGLVLGQIMNTEAFF.

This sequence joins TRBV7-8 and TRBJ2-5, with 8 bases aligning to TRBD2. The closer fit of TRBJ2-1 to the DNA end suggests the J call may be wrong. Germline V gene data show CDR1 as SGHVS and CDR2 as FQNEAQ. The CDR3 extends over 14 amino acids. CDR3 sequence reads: CASNQAGAPGEQFF. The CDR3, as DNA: TGTGCCAGCAACCAAGCGGGAGCTCCTGGGGAGCAGTTCTTC.

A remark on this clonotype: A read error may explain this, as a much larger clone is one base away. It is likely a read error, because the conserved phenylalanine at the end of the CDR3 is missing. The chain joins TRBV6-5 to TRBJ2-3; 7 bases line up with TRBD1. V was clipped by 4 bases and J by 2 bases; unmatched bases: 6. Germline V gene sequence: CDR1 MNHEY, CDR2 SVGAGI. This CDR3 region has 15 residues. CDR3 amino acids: CASSFTGQITDTQYS. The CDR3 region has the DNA TGTGCCAGCAGTTTCACGGGACAGATCACAGATACGCAGTATTCT.

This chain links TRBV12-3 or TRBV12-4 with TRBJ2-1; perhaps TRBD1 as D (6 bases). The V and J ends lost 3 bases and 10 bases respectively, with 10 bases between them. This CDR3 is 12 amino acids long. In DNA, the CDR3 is TGTGCCAGCAGTTTTGGGGGCAGCGAGCAGTTCTTC. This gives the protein CASSFGGSEQFF.

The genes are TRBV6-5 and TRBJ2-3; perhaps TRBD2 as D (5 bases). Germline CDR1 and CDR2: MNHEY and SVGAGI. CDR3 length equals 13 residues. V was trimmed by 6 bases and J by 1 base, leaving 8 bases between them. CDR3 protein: CASSWTGTDTQYF. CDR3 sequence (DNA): TGTGCCAGCAGCTGGACTGGCACAGATACGCAGTATTTT.